The 2 T cell receptor beta chains below all came from one sample that was sequenced in a study of blood T cell repertoires in COVID-19. Measured with immunoSEQ multiplex PCR; TCRdb has only the in-frame clones, and not every one. The sample lists around 470,000 clones, roughly 88% occurring once. Sequencing input: PBMCs or T cells enriched from blood (not recorded which). Receptor source: a young man who had recovered from COVID-19.

This rearrangement joins TRBV30 to TRBJ1-3; 8 positions match TRBD1. J lost 0 bases, V lost 1 base, and 5 bases had no gene match. This CDR3 has 16 amino acids. Germline V gene sequence: CDR1 GTSNPN, CDR2 SVGIG (reference sequence). This CDR3 reads CAWSEGQVGSGNTIYF. The DNA for the CDR3 is TGTGCCTGGAGTGAGGGACAGGTCGGCTCTGGAAACACCATATATTTT.

The chain links TRBV11-2 to TRBJ2-7; 8 bases agree with TRBD2. The CDR3 totals 17 residues. V was clipped by 3 bases and J by 0 bases; unmatched bases: 10. Germline CDR1 is SGHAT and CDR2 is FQNNGV. The CDR3 sequence: CASSLTSAEPSSYEQYF. CDR3 in DNA: TGTGCCAGCAGCTTGACTAGCGCCGAACCTAGCTCCTACGAGCAGTACTTC.